This T cell receptor (beta chain) was recorded in a study of control samples from healthy donors and cancer patients. Germline V gene sequence: CDR1 LNHDA, CDR2 SQIVND (reference sequence). The length of the CDR3 is 23 residues. Trimming removed 3 bases from V and 0 bases from J; junction bases left unmatched: 23. TCRdb keeps only in-frame clones here, not all; method: immunoSEQ multiplex PCR. The sample has tens of thousands of clones; less than 80% are singletons. This chain uses TRBV19 with TRBJ2-1; 10 bases fit TRBD1. This clonotype originated in a man aged 55 to 70 with head and neck cancer. Sequencing input: PBMCs. The CDR3 here is CASSMWGAPRDRGSVGSYNEQFF. CDR3 DNA: TGTGCCAGTAGTATGTGGGGTGCCCCGCGGGACAGGGGATCAGTGGGCTCCTACAATGAGCAGTTCTTC.